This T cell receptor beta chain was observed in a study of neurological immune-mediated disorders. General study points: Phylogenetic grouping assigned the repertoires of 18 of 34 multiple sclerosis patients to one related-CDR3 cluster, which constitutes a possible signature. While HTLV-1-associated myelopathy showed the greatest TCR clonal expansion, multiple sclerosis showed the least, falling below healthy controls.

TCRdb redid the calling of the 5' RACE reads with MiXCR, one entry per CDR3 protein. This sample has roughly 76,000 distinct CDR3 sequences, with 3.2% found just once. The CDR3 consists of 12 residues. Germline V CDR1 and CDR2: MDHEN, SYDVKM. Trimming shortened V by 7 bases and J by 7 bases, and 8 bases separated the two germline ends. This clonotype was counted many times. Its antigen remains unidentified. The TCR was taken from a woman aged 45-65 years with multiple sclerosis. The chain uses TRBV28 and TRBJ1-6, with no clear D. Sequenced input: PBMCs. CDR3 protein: CASKRGNSPLHF. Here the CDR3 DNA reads TGTGCCAGCAAGCGAGGGAATTCACCCCTCCACTTT.